The rows below give T cell receptor beta chains drawn from one sample of a study of shared clonotypes between healthy human individuals. Method: immunoSEQ multiplex PCR; TCRdb's copy keeps in-frame clones and lacks some. The sample consists of approximately 470,000 clones, around 85% of them appearing once. Input material: PBMCs. These receptors were obtained from a woman between 40 and 55 years old in good health. Some clones in this sample may be carry-over from other donors' samples. CDR3s include the opening cysteine and the closing phenylalanine or tryptophan. A D gene is named only where the DNA matches it firmly. Rows may omit the clone size; those that give it use once, few, many or a size class.

d_gene,j_gene,abundance,v_gene,CDR3nt,CDR3aa
TRBD1,TRBJ2-2,few,TRBV6-4,TGTGCCAGCAGTCCTACCGCATCAGGGGGCGAAAGTCGGGAGCTGTTTTTT,CASSPTASGGESRELFF
TRBD2,TRBJ2-7,-,TRBV27,TGTGCCAGCAGCCTCTCCGGGACTAGGGCCTACGAGCAGTACTTC,CASSLSGTRAYEQYF
TRBD1,TRBJ1-1,-,TRBV10-2,TGCGCCAGCAGCGCGGACAGGGGGTTGTCTGAAGCTTTCTTT,CASSADRGLSEAFF
TRBD1,TRBJ2-1,-,TRBV7-9,TGTGCCAGCAGCGCCGGGACAGGGGCCTACAATGAGCAGTTCTTC,CASSAGTGAYNEQFF
TRBD1,TRBJ2-1,many,TRBV5-1,TGCGCCAGCAGCCCCCGGACAGGTGGTACCAATGAGCAGTTCTTC,CASSPRTGGTNEQFF
-,TRBJ1-4,-,TRBV6-6,TGTGCCAGCAGCCGACCAGACAGGCTGTTTTTT,CASSRPDRLFF
-,TRBJ2-4,-,TRBV10-1,TGCGCCAGCAGTGATACTACCGGGATTCAGTACTTC,CASSDTTGIQYF
TRBD2,TRBJ2-1,-,TRBV5-1,TGCGCCAGCAGCCAAGGACTAGCGTCGGGTAATGAGCAGTTCTTC,CASSQGLASGNEQFF
-,TRBJ2-3,-,TRBV5-6,TGTGCCAGCAGCTTGATGGGGGACCCCGCGCGGACAGATACGCAGTATTTT,CASSLMGDPARTDTQYF
TRBD1,TRBJ1-1,-,TRBV9,TGTGCCAGCAGCCCCCGTGGAGGGGGCGAAGCTTTCTTT,CASSPRGGGEAFF
-,TRBJ1-5,few,TRBV5-4,TGTGCCAGCAGCTTGGGAGGGGATCAGCCCCAGCATTTT,CASSLGGDQPQHF
-,TRBJ2-1,-,TRBV11-3,TGTGCCAGCAGCCGGTCGTTGCTGCACAATGAGCAGTTCTTC,CASSRSLLHNEQFF
-,TRBJ2-7,-,TRBV5-5,TGTGCCAGCAGCTTTAGCGGCTACGAGCAGTACTTC,CASSFSGYEQYF
-,TRBJ1-5,-,TRBV19,TGTGCCAGTAGTATTCGACAGAAAGGCAATCAGCCCCAGCATTTT,CASSIRQKGNQPQHF
TRBD2,TRBJ2-5,-,TRBV11-2,TGTGCCAGCAGCTTCACTCTGACTAGCGGGATTCAGGAGACCCAGTACTTC,CASSFTLTSGIQETQYF
TRBD1,TRBJ1-4,-,TRBV28,TGTGCCAGCAGTTTATACGGACAGGGTGGTAATGAAAAACTGTTTTTT,CASSLYGQGGNEKLFF
TRBD1,TRBJ2-3,-,TRBV30,TGTGCCTGGGGGACAGGGATAGGCACAGATACGCAGTATTTT,CAWGTGIGTDTQYF
TRBD1,TRBJ1-4,-,TRBV28,TGTGCCAGCAGTTCCGACAGGGGCCGCCCTAATGGAGAAAAACTGTTTTTT,CASSSDRGRPNGEKLFF
TRBD1,TRBJ1-5,-,TRBV28,TGTGCCAGCAGCCCCGGGACAGGAGGCCAGCCCCAGCATTTT,CASSPGTGGQPQHF
TRBD1,TRBJ2-7,-,TRBV9,TGTGCCAGCAGCTTCGGGACAGGGGCAGACTACGAGCAGTACTTC,CASSFGTGADYEQYF
-,TRBJ2-7,-,TRBV27,TGTGCCAGCAGAAAAACAGGGTCGGAAGAGCAGTACTTC,CASRKTGSEEQYF
-,TRBJ1-5,-,TRBV6-1,TGTGCCAGCATTGTGGGGTGGGGGGATCAGCCCCAGCATTTT,CASIVGWGDQPQHF
-,TRBJ2-6,many,TRBV7-3,TGTGCCAGCAGCCCCCTAGGGGTCGGGGCCAACGTCCTGACTTTC,CASSPLGVGANVLTF
TRBD2,TRBJ2-1,once,TRBV5-1,TGCGCCAGCAGCTCCTCCCTTAGCGGGAGGAGCCTCAATGAGCAGTTCTTC,CASSSSLSGRSLNEQFF
TRBD2,TRBJ2-2,few,TRBV12-5,TGTGCTAGTGGTTTGGTTCTTAGCGGGGACACCGGGGAGCTGTTTTTT,CASGLVLSGDTGELFF
-,TRBJ1-2,-,TRBV2,TGTGCCAGCAGTGAAGGACCTAACTATGGCTACACCTTC,CASSEGPNYGYTF
-,TRBJ2-7,-,TRBV5-5,TGTGCCAGCAGCGAGTTCGCTCGGGCCTACGAGCAGTACTTC,CASSEFARAYEQYF
-,TRBJ2-7,-,TRBV30,TGTGCCTGGAGGAACCAGGGACTCTACGAGCAGTACTTC,CAWRNQGLYEQYF
-,TRBJ1-1,-,TRBV5-1,TGCGCCAGCAGCAGGGGCCCGGACACTGAAGCTTTCTTT,CASSRGPDTEAFF
-,TRBJ2-1,once,TRBV11-2,TGTGCCAGCAGCCCAAGCGGGCACTCCTACAATGAGCAGTTCTTC,CASSPSGHSYNEQFF
-,TRBJ1-5,once,TRBV27,TGTGCCAGCAGTTCCTTCGACAGCCACAATCAGCCCCAGCATTTT,CASSSFDSHNQPQHF
-,TRBJ1-5,-,TRBV21-1,TGTGCCAGCAGCAAAGAGGTAATGGCAGGGGATCAGCCCCAGCATTTT,CASSKEVMAGDQPQHF
-,TRBJ2-7,-,TRBV2,TGTGCCAGCAGTGAAGGCACCCAGCCTAGGGTCTACGAGCAGTACTTC,CASSEGTQPRVYEQYF
-,TRBJ2-2,-,TRBV7-8,TGTGCCAGCAGACACAGGGACCCTAACACCGGGGAGCTGTTTTTT,CASRHRDPNTGELFF
TRBD1,TRBJ1-5,-,TRBV4-1,TGCGCCAGCAGCCTCCGACAGGGATATAGCAATCAGCCCCAGCATTTT,CASSLRQGYSNQPQHF
-,TRBJ2-1,-,TRBV9,TGTGCCAGCAGCGTAGAGGCCCAGCTTCGGAATGAGCAGTTCTTC,CASSVEAQLRNEQFF
-,TRBJ2-1,-,TRBV11-2,TGTGCCAGCAGCTTGGGTCAGACCTTCTCCTACAATGAGCAGTTCTTC,CASSLGQTFSYNEQFF
-,TRBJ2-5,-,TRBV30,TGTGCCTGGAGTGTAGGGGTGGGGGAGACCCAGTACTTC,CAWSVGVGETQYF
TRBD1,TRBJ2-7,-,TRBV2,TGTGCCAGCAGCCCCAGACAGGGGGCTAACGAGCAGTACTTC,CASSPRQGANEQYF
-,TRBJ1-1,-,TRBV5-1,TGCGCCAGCAGCTTGGTTGGGATGTTGAACACTGAAGCTTTCTTT,CASSLVGMLNTEAFF
TRBD2,TRBJ2-3,-,TRBV18,TGTGCCAGCTCACCGATTTTAGCGGGAGCAAGTACAGATACGCAGTATTTT,CASSPILAGASTDTQYF
-,TRBJ2-3,-,TRBV5-1,TGCGCCAGCAGCCCCCCGGATTCCACAGATACGCAGTATTTT,CASSPPDSTDTQYF
TRBD2,TRBJ2-3,-,TRBV15,TGTGCCACCAGCAGACGACTAGCGGATACGCAGTATTTT,CATSRRLADTQYF
-,TRBJ1-2,-,TRBV5-4,TGTGCCAGCAGCTTGGGAAGGTGGGGAGGGGATGGCTACACCTTC,CASSLGRWGGDGYTF